These T cell receptor beta chains were read from a single sample in a study of CD8 T cells in Susac syndrome. A single record per CDR3 protein comes from TCRdb applying MiXCR to the immunoSEQ multiplex PCR reads. The data show around 140,000 distinct CDR3 sequences, roughly 94% seen once. The sample was CD4+ T cells from PBMCs. The receptors stem from a human donor with Susac syndrome. Both conserved end residues are part of each CDR3. Each record gives: J gene, clone size, D gene, CDR3 length, V gene, CDR3 protein, CDR3 DNA. A D gene is named only where the DNA matches it firmly. Not all rows give a size; the values are once, few, many and, for expanded clones, a class.

j_gene: TRBJ2-3; abundance: -; d_gene: -; len: 13; v_gene: TRBV9; CDR3aa: CASSVLYADTQYF; CDR3nt: TGTGCCAGCAGCGTATTATACGCAGATACGCAGTATTTT
j_gene: TRBJ2-3; abundance: -; d_gene: TRBD2; len: 15; v_gene: TRBV20-1; CDR3aa: CSATPASGWVDTQYF; CDR3nt: TGCAGTGCCACCCCCGCTAGCGGATGGGTGGATACGCAGTATTTT
j_gene: TRBJ2-2; abundance: -; d_gene: -; len: 16; v_gene: TRBV10-3; CDR3aa: CAIRLMTGPNTGELFF; CDR3nt: TGTGCCATCAGACTGATGACAGGCCCTAACACCGGGGAGCTGTTTTTT
j_gene: TRBJ2-4; abundance: -; d_gene: -; len: 16; v_gene: TRBV3-1; CDR3aa: CASSQGTSLSGNIQYF; CDR3nt: TGTGCCAGCAGCCAGGGGACTTCTCTGAGTGGAAACATTCAGTACTTC
j_gene: TRBJ2-4; abundance: -; d_gene: -; len: 15; v_gene: TRBV15; CDR3aa: CATSREAGGIGIQYF; CDR3nt: TGTGCCACCAGCAGAGAGGCAGGTGGTATCGGCATTCAGTACTTC
j_gene: TRBJ1-2; abundance: -; d_gene: -; len: 12; v_gene: TRBV27; CDR3aa: CASSLSGSGYTF; CDR3nt: TGTGCCAGCAGTTTATCAGGGAGCGGCTACACCTTC
j_gene: TRBJ2-7; abundance: few; d_gene: -; len: 14; v_gene: TRBV7-2; CDR3aa: CASSPGRGGYEQYF; CDR3nt: TGTGCCAGCAGCCCTGGAAGGGGCGGCTACGAGCAGTACTTC
j_gene: TRBJ2-1; abundance: -; d_gene: -; len: 14; v_gene: TRBV18; CDR3aa: CASSPMGFNNEQFF; CDR3nt: TGTGCCAGCTCACCTATGGGCTTCAACAATGAGCAGTTCTTC
j_gene: TRBJ2-5; abundance: -; d_gene: -; len: 12; v_gene: TRBV18; CDR3aa: CASSPVQETQYF; CDR3nt: TGTGCCAGCTCACCCGTCCAAGAGACCCAGTACTTC
j_gene: TRBJ2-1; abundance: -; d_gene: TRBD2; len: 17; v_gene: TRBV20-1; CDR3aa: CSAREGRGTRTYNEQFF; CDR3nt: TGCAGTGCTAGAGAGGGGCGAGGGACTAGGACCTACAATGAGCAGTTCTTC
j_gene: TRBJ1-4; abundance: -; d_gene: -; len: 14; v_gene: TRBV7-9; CDR3aa: CASSQGATNEKLFF; CDR3nt: TGTGCCAGCAGCCAAGGAGCAACTAATGAAAAACTGTTTTTT
j_gene: TRBJ2-3; abundance: few; d_gene: TRBD2; len: 15; v_gene: TRBV7-3; CDR3aa: CASSSAGGFADTQYF; CDR3nt: TGTGCCAGCAGTTCAGCGGGAGGCTTCGCAGATACGCAGTATTTT
j_gene: TRBJ2-2; abundance: -; d_gene: TRBD1; len: 16; v_gene: TRBV6-5; CDR3aa: CASSYLGGAGTGELFF; CDR3nt: TGTGCCAGCAGTTACTTAGGGGGCGCAGGCACCGGGGAGCTGTTTTTT
j_gene: TRBJ1-2; abundance: -; d_gene: -; len: 14; v_gene: TRBV20-1; CDR3aa: CSALGGSGNYGYTF; CDR3nt: TGCAGTGCGCTGGGGGGTTCAGGAAACTATGGCTACACCTTC
j_gene: TRBJ1-2; abundance: -; d_gene: -; len: 15; v_gene: TRBV6-4; CDR3aa: CASSEQGTAPYGYTF; CDR3nt: TGTGCCAGCAGTGAACAGGGTACGGCCCCCTATGGCTACACCTTC
j_gene: TRBJ2-6; abundance: -; d_gene: TRBD1; len: 16; v_gene: TRBV7-3; CDR3aa: CASSKTGGPGANVLTF; CDR3nt: TGTGCCAGCAGCAAGACAGGGGGCCCTGGGGCCAACGTCCTGACTTTC
j_gene: TRBJ2-1; abundance: -; d_gene: -; len: 15; v_gene: TRBV3-1; CDR3aa: CASSQGGGSYNEQFF; CDR3nt: TGTGCCAGCAGCCAAGGAGGGGGATCCTACAATGAGCAGTTCTTC
j_gene: TRBJ1-1; abundance: -; d_gene: TRBD1; len: 15; v_gene: TRBV9; CDR3aa: CASSRQTGGNTEAFF; CDR3nt: TGTGCCAGCAGCCGACAAACAGGGGGTAACACTGAAGCTTTCTTT
j_gene: TRBJ2-3; abundance: -; d_gene: -; len: 11; v_gene: TRBV12-3/TRBV12-4; CDR3aa: CASRITDTQYF; CDR3nt: TGTGCCAGCAGAATCACAGATACGCAGTATTTT
j_gene: TRBJ2-1; abundance: -; d_gene: -; len: 11; v_gene: TRBV12-3/TRBV12-4; CDR3aa: CASSFLNEQFF; CDR3nt: TGTGCCAGCAGTTTTTTGAATGAGCAGTTCTTC
j_gene: TRBJ2-7; abundance: once; d_gene: TRBD1; len: 12; v_gene: TRBV12-3/TRBV12-4; CDR3aa: CASSRTGTEQYF; CDR3nt: TGTGCCAGCAGTCGGACAGGCACCGAGCAGTACTTC
j_gene: TRBJ2-2; abundance: -; d_gene: -; len: 16; v_gene: TRBV5-4; CDR3aa: CASSLGQGPNTGELFF; CDR3nt: TGTGCCAGCAGCTTGGGGCAGGGCCCGAACACCGGGGAGCTGTTTTTT
j_gene: TRBJ1-1; abundance: once; d_gene: -; len: 11; v_gene: TRBV20-1; CDR3aa: CSARIGSEAFF; CDR3nt: TGCAGTGCTAGAATCGGCAGCGAAGCTTTCTTT
j_gene: TRBJ2-7; abundance: few; d_gene: -; len: 14; v_gene: TRBV7-2; CDR3aa: CASSLQGPSYEQYF; CDR3nt: TGTGCCAGCAGCTTACAGGGCCCCTCCTACGAGCAGTACTTC
j_gene: TRBJ2-2; abundance: -; d_gene: -; len: 15; v_gene: TRBV25-1; CDR3aa: CASRIGPTESGELFF; CDR3nt: TGTGCCAGCCGGATAGGGCCAACCGAAAGTGGGGAGCTGTTTTTT
j_gene: TRBJ2-1; abundance: -; d_gene: TRBD2; len: 17; v_gene: TRBV4-1; CDR3aa: CASSQTAGTSGTNEQFF; CDR3nt: TGCGCCAGCAGCCAAACGGCCGGGACTAGCGGAACCAATGAGCAGTTCTTC
j_gene: TRBJ1-6; abundance: -; d_gene: -; len: 13; v_gene: TRBV30; CDR3aa: CAAALADNSPLHF; CDR3nt: TGTGCCGCGGCGTTGGCAGATAATTCACCCCTCCACTTT
j_gene: TRBJ2-7; abundance: -; d_gene: -; len: 14; v_gene: TRBV30; CDR3aa: CAWSRDTGIYEQYF; CDR3nt: TGTGCCTGGAGCCGTGACACGGGAATTTACGAGCAGTACTTC
j_gene: TRBJ1-5; abundance: once; d_gene: -; len: 13; v_gene: TRBV20-1; CDR3aa: CSAWKGKDQPQHF; CDR3nt: TGCAGTGCTTGGAAGGGCAAAGATCAGCCCCAGCATTTT
j_gene: TRBJ2-7; abundance: -; d_gene: -; len: 15; v_gene: TRBV7-2; CDR3aa: CASSTLGQSSYEQYF; CDR3nt: TGTGCCAGCAGTACACTAGGCCAGAGCTCCTACGAGCAGTACTTC
j_gene: TRBJ1-4; abundance: -; d_gene: TRBD1; len: 16; v_gene: TRBV5-4; CDR3aa: CASSLGGQVVNEKLFF; CDR3nt: TGTGCCAGCAGCTTGGGGGGACAGGTCGTTAATGAAAAACTGTTTTTT
j_gene: TRBJ2-5; abundance: -; d_gene: -; len: 13; v_gene: TRBV15; CDR3aa: CATSRGTRETQYF; CDR3nt: TGTGCCACCAGCAGAGGTACCCGAGAGACCCAGTACTTC
j_gene: TRBJ1-1; abundance: -; d_gene: -; len: 12; v_gene: TRBV12-3/TRBV12-4; CDR3aa: CASSFPGTEAFF; CDR3nt: TGTGCCAGCAGTTTTCCGGGCACTGAAGCTTTCTTT
j_gene: TRBJ1-2; abundance: -; d_gene: -; len: 14; v_gene: TRBV9; CDR3aa: CASSVEEAGYGYTF; CDR3nt: TGTGCCAGCAGCGTAGAAGAGGCAGGATATGGCTACACCTTC
j_gene: TRBJ1-2; abundance: -; d_gene: -; len: 15; v_gene: TRBV9; CDR3aa: CASSVDIGAGRRYTF; CDR3nt: TGTGCCAGCAGCGTAGACATCGGGGCAGGGCGCCGCTACACCTTC
j_gene: TRBJ2-3; abundance: -; d_gene: -; len: 14; v_gene: TRBV29-1; CDR3aa: CSVDRLESTDTQYF; CDR3nt: TGCAGCGTTGATCGACTGGAGAGCACAGATACGCAGTATTTT
j_gene: TRBJ1-1; abundance: -; d_gene: -; len: 15; v_gene: TRBV5-1; CDR3aa: CASSLAGVLNTEAFF; CDR3nt: TGCGCCAGCAGCTTGGCCGGGGTCCTGAACACTGAAGCTTTCTTT
j_gene: TRBJ2-1; abundance: -; d_gene: -; len: 15; v_gene: TRBV20-1; CDR3aa: CSANSAGLTPEEQFF; CDR3nt: TGCAGTGCTAATTCCGCCGGCCTGACCCCGGAGGAGCAGTTCTTC
j_gene: TRBJ2-3; abundance: -; d_gene: TRBD1; len: 14; v_gene: TRBV20-1; CDR3aa: CSAPQQTGTDTQYF; CDR3nt: TGCAGTGCTCCTCAACAGACAGGGACAGATACGCAGTATTTT
j_gene: TRBJ2-7; abundance: few; d_gene: TRBD2; len: 13; v_gene: TRBV30; CDR3aa: CAYNRDSGGEQYF; CDR3nt: TGTGCCTACAACCGGGACAGCGGGGGGGAGCAGTACTTC
j_gene: TRBJ2-3; abundance: -; d_gene: TRBD2; len: 15; v_gene: TRBV12-3/TRBV12-4; CDR3aa: CASSFGGLETDTQYF; CDR3nt: TGTGCCAGCAGTTTTGGGGGACTAGAAACAGATACGCAGTATTTT